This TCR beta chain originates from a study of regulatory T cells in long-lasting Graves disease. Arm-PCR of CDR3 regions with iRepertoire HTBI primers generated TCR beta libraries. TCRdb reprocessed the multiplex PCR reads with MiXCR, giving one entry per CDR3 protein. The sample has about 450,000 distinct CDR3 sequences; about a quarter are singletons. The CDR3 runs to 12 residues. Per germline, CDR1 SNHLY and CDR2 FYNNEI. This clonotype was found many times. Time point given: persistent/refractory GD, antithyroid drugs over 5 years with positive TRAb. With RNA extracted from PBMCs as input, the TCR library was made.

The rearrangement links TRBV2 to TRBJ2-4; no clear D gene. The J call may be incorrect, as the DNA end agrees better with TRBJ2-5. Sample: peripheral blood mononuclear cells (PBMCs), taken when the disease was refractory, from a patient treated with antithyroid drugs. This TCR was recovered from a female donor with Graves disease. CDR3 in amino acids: CASKRLVGTQYF. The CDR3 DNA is TGTGCCAGCAAGCGCCTTGTGGGGACCCAGTACTTC.